This T cell receptor beta chain was recovered during a study of technical replicates of blood from a handful of donors (dated by TCRdb to about 2017). This clone is a singleton in its sample. Its target antigen remains unknown. Base qualities are not at hand, and no much larger clone is one base apart. Other nucleotide sequences from this sample produce the same CDR3. Library method: the immunoSEQ multiplex PCR assay. In TCRdb, the immuneACCESS table is reduced to in-frame sequences with V and J assigned. These tables do not hold every clone; where another copy was compared, an unresolved V gene accounts for under half, and the others remain unexplained. Recorded for this sample are about 82,000 clones; under 96% of them occurred a single time. 0.37% of the sample is held by the ten biggest clonotypes. The germline V gene provides CDR1 SGHTA and CDR2 FQGTGA. Relative to germline, V is 0 bases shorter and J is 5 bases shorter, with 5 bases between their ends. The CDR3 goes from the cysteine to the phenylalanine over 13 residues. The read is trimmed to its CDR3 DNA, 39 bases read in frame from base 1.

The material sequenced was T cells isolated from PBMCs. The V gene is TRBV7-3 and the J gene is TRBJ2-1; possibly the D gene is TRBD2, per 5 matching bases. The source is a human donor in good health. CDR3 region: CASSLTGNNEQFF. The nucleotide sequence reads TGTGCCAGCAGCTTAACCGGGAACAATGAGCAGTTCTTC.